This T cell receptor (beta chain) stems from a study of cytomegalovirus exposure and HLA in healthy donors. The data were produced by immunoSEQ multiplex PCR, yet TCRdb's version contains in-frame clones alone and is incomplete. The sample has hundreds of thousands of clones; roughly 85% are singletons. A single count supports this clone. This CDR3 is 16 amino acids long. The V and J ends lost 3 bases and 2 bases, in that order; junction bases with no gene match: 7. Germline V gives CDR1 MGHDK, CDR2 SYGVNS. The receptor comes from a woman aged 18-29 years in good health and CMV-seronegative. What was sequenced was PBMCs. The chain is built from TRBV25-1 and TRBJ2-7; 10 bases fit TRBD1. CDR3 loop: CASSDAPGQGTYEQYF. As DNA, the CDR3 is TGTGCCAGCAGTGACGCACCGGGACAGGGGACCTACGAGCAGTACTTC.